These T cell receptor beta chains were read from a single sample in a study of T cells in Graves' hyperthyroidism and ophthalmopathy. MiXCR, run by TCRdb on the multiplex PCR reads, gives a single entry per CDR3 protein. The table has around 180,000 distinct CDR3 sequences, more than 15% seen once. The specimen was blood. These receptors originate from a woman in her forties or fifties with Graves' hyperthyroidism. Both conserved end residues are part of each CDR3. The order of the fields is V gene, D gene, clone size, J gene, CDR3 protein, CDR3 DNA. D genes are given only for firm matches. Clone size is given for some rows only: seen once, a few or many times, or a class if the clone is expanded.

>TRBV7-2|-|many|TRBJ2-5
CASSSSAAETQYF
TGTGCCAGCAGCTCTAGCGCGGCGGAGACCCAGTACTTC
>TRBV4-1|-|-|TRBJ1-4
CASSQDPMLVALFF
TGCGCCAGCAGCCAAGATCCTATGCTCGTTGCACTGTTTTTT
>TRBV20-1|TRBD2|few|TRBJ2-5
CSARKVQRGGTETQYF
TGCAGTGCTAGAAAGGTTCAGCGGGGGGGCACGGAGACCCAGTACTTC
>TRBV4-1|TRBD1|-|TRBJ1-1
CASSQEVSGGTEAFF
TGCGCCAGCAGCCAAGAAGTGTCAGGGGGCACTGAAGCTTTCTTT
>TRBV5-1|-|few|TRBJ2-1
CASSLADIYNEQFF
TGCGCCAGCAGCTTGGCGGACATCTACAATGAGCAGTTCTTC
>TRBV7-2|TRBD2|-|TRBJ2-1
CASSLDFRRAGGQFF
TGTGCCAGCAGCTTAGACTTCCGGAGAGCGGGAGGCCAGTTCTTC
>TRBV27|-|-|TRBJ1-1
CASSFGWGAEAFF
TGTGCCAGCAGTTTTGGGTGGGGCGCTGAAGCTTTCTTT
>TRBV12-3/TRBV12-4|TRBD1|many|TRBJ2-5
CASTTDRGETQYF
TGTGCCAGCACCACAGACAGGGGAGAGACCCAGTACTTC
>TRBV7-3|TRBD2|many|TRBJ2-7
CASSFFGGGAYEQYF
TGTGCCAGCAGCTTCTTTGGGGGGGGGGCCTACGAGCAGTACTTC
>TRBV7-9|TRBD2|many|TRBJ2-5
CASSDAGGFQETQYF
TGTGCCAGCAGCGACGCGGGGGGATTCCAAGAGACCCAGTACTTC
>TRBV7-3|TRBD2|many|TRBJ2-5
CASSLIAGEETQYF
TGTGCCAGCAGCTTAATAGCGGGGGAAGAGACCCAGTACTTC
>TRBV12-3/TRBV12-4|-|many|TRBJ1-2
CASSFAERYTF
TGTGCCAGCAGTTTCGCCGAAAGATACACCTTC
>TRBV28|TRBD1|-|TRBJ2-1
CASSAPTGGIYNEQFF
TGTGCCAGCAGCGCTCCTACAGGGGGAATCTACAATGAGCAGTTCTTC
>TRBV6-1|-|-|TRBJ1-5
CASREYLGNQPQHF
TGTGCCAGCAGGGAATATCTGGGCAATCAGCCCCAGCATTTT
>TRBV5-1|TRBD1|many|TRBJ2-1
CASSLWGDREDEQFF
TGCGCCAGCAGCTTGTGGGGGGACAGGGAGGATGAGCAGTTCTTC
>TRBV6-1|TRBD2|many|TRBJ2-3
CASSYSGGYDTDTQYF
TGTGCCAGCAGTTATAGCGGGGGTTACGACACAGATACGCAGTATTTT
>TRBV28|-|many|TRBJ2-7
CASSLRGARAYEQYF
TGTGCCAGCAGTTTAAGGGGGGCTAGGGCCTACGAGCAGTACTTC
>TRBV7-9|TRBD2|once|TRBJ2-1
CASSSPRGGNEQFF
TGTGCCAGCAGCTCCCCCCGGGGGGGGAATGAGCAGTTCTTC
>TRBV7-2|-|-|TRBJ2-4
CASSLAGAGDIQYF
TGTGCCAGCAGCTTAGCGGGGGCGGGGGACATTCAGTACTTC
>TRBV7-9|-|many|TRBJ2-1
CASSHSRGDEQFF
TGTGCCAGCAGCCATTCGAGGGGCGATGAGCAGTTCTTC
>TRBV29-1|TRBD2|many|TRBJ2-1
CSVKIGTSGGDEQFF
TGCAGCGTTAAGATAGGGACTAGCGGGGGGGATGAGCAGTTCTTC
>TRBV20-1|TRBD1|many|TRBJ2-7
CSAPGQGAYEQYF
TGCAGTGCCCCAGGACAGGGCGCCTACGAGCAGTACTTC
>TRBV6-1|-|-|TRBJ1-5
CASSGMGDQPQHF
TGTGCCAGCAGTGGCATGGGGGATCAGCCCCAGCATTTT
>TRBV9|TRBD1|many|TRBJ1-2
CASSGGQGGFGGYTF
TGTGCCAGCAGCGGCGGACAGGGGGGGTTTGGTGGCTACACCTTC
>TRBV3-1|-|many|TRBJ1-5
CASSQRGHGQPQHF
TGTGCCAGCAGCCAGCGGGGCCACGGGCAGCCCCAGCATTTT
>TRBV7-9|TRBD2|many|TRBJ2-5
CASSDSAGETEETQYF
TGTGCCAGCAGCGATTCAGCGGGGGAGACCGAAGAGACCCAGTACTTC
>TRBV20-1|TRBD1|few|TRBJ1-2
CSARGGTERNYGYTF
TGCAGTGCTAGAGGGGGGACAGAAAGGAACTATGGCTACACCTTC